This T cell receptor beta chain was captured in a study of blood T cell repertoires in COVID-19. Trimming removed 5 bases from V and 0 bases from J, with 20 bases in between. The CDR3 totals 19 residues. The germline CDR1 and CDR2 sequences are PRHDT and FYEKMQ (reference sequence). Some clones are missing from TCRdb's copy, which holds only in-frame ones; the method was immunoSEQ multiplex PCR. The table lists under 150,000 clones, roughly four fifths of them singletons. V gene TRBV13 combines with J gene TRBJ2-6; D may be TRBD2 (5 bases). This TCR derives from a human donor in a cohort sampled during active COVID-19. The material sequenced was peripheral blood. The CDR3 coding sequence is TGTGCCAGCAGCCTCTCCCAGTGGACTGTTACCTCTGGGGCCAACGTCCTGACTTTC. Its translation: CASSLSQWTVTSGANVLTF.